This T cell receptor beta chain is from a study of T cell repertoires in cytomegalovirus infection. Overall study context: It can be stated that public TCR beta signatures indicated CMV infection as well as a matching HLA type.

Unmatched junction bases numbered 5, after V lost 4 bases and J lost 3 bases. Germline V lookup: CDR1 MDHEN, CDR2 SYDVKM. The CDR3 covers 14 residues. The study's findings and limits: HLA-C-restricted CMV-specific TCR beta clonotypes were dominant in the ex vivo response. Pooled public TCR beta family frequency picked out CMV carriers with the relevant HLA.

As concerns this clonotype: Its specificity is unknown.

TCRdb analysed the reads with MiXCR anew, one entry per CDR3 protein. The sample contains approximately 500,000 distinct CDR3 sequences, 16% of which appear only once. Material: CD8+ T cells from PBMCs. This rearrangement joins TRBV28 to TRBJ2-7; 8 bases align to TRBD2. The clonotype was recovered from a human donor in good health (CMV status not recorded). Some clones in this sample may be carry-over from other donors' samples. The CDR3 DNA reads as TGTGCCAGCAGTTCGAGACTAGCGAACTACGAGCAGTACTTC. It translates to CASSSRLANYEQYF.